The text below deals with one T cell receptor beta chain. Its antigen remains unidentified. Sequencing was performed with immunoSEQ multiplex PCR; in TCRdb, only in-frame clones are kept and a portion is missing. The sample records tens of thousands of clones, about 92% being singletons. The CDR3 has 12 amino acids. Germline loops: CDR1 LNHDA, CDR2 SQIVND (reference sequence). V lost 5 bases and J lost 9, with 11 bases in between. This specimen belongs to a study of brain T cells in children with intractable seizures. Study findings and constraints: Viral specificity was inferred only from CDR3 similarity; HCMV serostatus was unknown. Clones missing pre-surgery may reflect undersampling of that blood sample.

Only cases whose brain tissue showed the highest T cell transcript signatures were sequenced. At least one anti-epileptic drug was given before surgery. This TCR was recovered from a boy under two years old with tuberous sclerosis and intractable seizures. The source was peripheral blood, collected at surgery. V usage is TRBV19 and J usage is TRBJ1-5; no clear D gene. The CDR3 loop is CASSLSARPQHF. For the CDR3, the DNA is TGTGCCAGTAGTCTAAGTGCGCGGCCCCAGCATTTT.